The TCR beta chain described here comes from a study of shared clonotypes between healthy human individuals (dated by TCRdb to 2018 to 2021). Concerning the study at large: Three men and two women, aged 18 to 49 years, made up the cohort. Each donor's leukapheresis produced roughly between about 0.85 and 10 billion PBMCs. To estimate repertoire size and how much clonotypes are shared between individuals, the study performed deep sequencing of blood TCR repertoires from a few healthy adults. To increase sequencing depth and limit assay-specific biases, different laboratories used diverse techniques to prepare libraries and sequence TCR repertoires. For each donor, CD4 naive and CD4 memory were each run on three plates, CD8 naive on two plates, and CD8 memory on one plate. Broad study findings and their caveats: Even with the large sequencing depth, rarefaction of the sorted-subset datasets indicated that sequencing was incomplete. Because the study included only a small number of donors, the genetic and exposure-history diversity represented was limited. Naive subsets generally had larger estimated clonotype richness than memory subsets did. Pairwise subsampling led to the expectation that sequencing depth would affect the degree of clonotype sharing among donors. Higher generation probabilities were observed for clonotypes shared by all four sorted-subset donors than for non-shared clonotypes. Across a few donors, about 4.5% of naive CD4, approximately 3.6% of naive CD8, around 2.1% of memory CD4, and 0.4% of memory CD8 clonotypes were shared. Sampling was restricted to blood, and TCR repertoires in tissue are likely to differ from TCR repertoires in blood.

This clone was recorded at least ten times. Its antigen is not yet known. No base-level quality is on record; no much larger clone is a single base apart. Other DNA sequences in the sample encode the same CDR3. Using the deep immunoSEQ assay, multiplex PCR amplified TCR CDR3 regions from genomic DNA. Extracted genomic DNA from each cell subset was distributed evenly across all wells of several immunoSEQ 96-well plates, and each plate was treated as a replicate. For sorted subsets, around 200 ng genomic DNA, equal to 30,000 to 35,000 T cell genomes, was loaded into each replicate PCR. Purified libraries were measured with a Qubit 3.0 fluorometer, size-checked on a Bioanalyzer 2100, and measured again with the KAPA Library Quantification kit. Each immunoSEQ 96-well plate was sequenced on its own single-read 150-cycle Illumina NextSeq 550 flow cell. As for the authors' bioinformatics: Because the immunoSEQ output held only junctional sequences and lacked quality scores, the filtering could not match the filtering applied to full-length reads. Sequences were annotated with PyIR, a Python wrapper for IgBLAST v1.9, using IMGT germline references to assign V/J genes and CDR3. Reads with weak V/J assignments (E-value above 1e-6), missing CDR3, stop codons, out-of-frame junctions, or ambiguous translated residues were removed. A V3J clonotype was defined by an identical inferred V gene, J gene, and CDR3 amino acid sequence. Percentage overlap between repertoires was computed as shared unique clonotypes divided by the size of the smaller repertoire. Repertoire richness was assessed with RTK rarefaction, the Chao1 estimator, and Recon v2.1 estimates of unobserved clonotypes. OLGA was used to compute generation probabilities for all TCRbeta clonotypes that the gDNA method yielded from a few donors. TCRdb obtained this table from immuneACCESS and retained in-frame rearrangements with V and J assigned. These tables miss some clones; where compared with another copy, unresolved V genes account for less than half of the shortfall, and the remainder is unexplained. V and J calls and clone size are copied from that table; D and trimming were computed from the DNA. The sample data list about 1,900,000 clones, and 85% to 95% of these were observed just once. The ten largest clones take up more than 0.95% of the sample.

CD8 naive samples were obtained by positive selection for CCR7 among CD45RO-negative cells, yielding a CD45RA+CCR7+ population from which TemRA cells were excluded. The donors were healthy, HIV-negative adults who had no recently reported acute infections or vaccinations. Every donor was a Caucasian adult residing in Nashville, Tennessee, USA. Blood was collected by leukapheresis, and PBMCs were isolated by Ficoll-Histopaque density gradient centrifugation and then cryopreserved in liquid nitrogen vapor phase. Purity and quantity of every magnetically sorted T cell population were checked by analytical flow cytometry. Genomic DNA was isolated from each sorted fraction and quantified by UV absorbance on a Nanodrop 2000c. The CDR3 runs 10 amino acids, cysteine and phenylalanine included. The only DNA kept is the CDR3, 30 bases in frame from the first base. V lost 3 bases and J lost 5 bases; the stretch between them is 4 bases long. The germline V gene provides CDR1 SQVTM and CDR2 ANQGSEA.

The receptor chain draws on TRBV29-1 and TRBJ1-2; too little of a D gene remains to name it. Sequencing used naive CD8+ T cells sorted from blood. The intended sense of this specimen's cell subset or site label: CD45RA+CCR7+. The receptor was isolated from a man aged 18 to 29 in good health. The nucleotide sequence reads TGCAGCGTTGACGAGTATGGCTACACCTTC. It codes for CSVDEYGYTF.